These 20 T cell receptor beta chains share one sample of origin, sequenced in a study of T cells after posttransplantation cyclophosphamide. Cyclophosphamide on days +3 and +4 followed busulfan-fludarabine conditioning and a marrow graft. TCRdb's table, derived via immunoSEQ multiplex PCR, lists solely in-frame clones and lacks some. The sample lists 11,000 or so clones; roughly 2% were seen once. The material sequenced was PBMCs, taken after allogeneic stem cell transplant with posttransplant cyclophosphamide. These TCRs come from a male patient between 25 and 39 years old who received an allogeneic stem cell transplant from a related donor, was CMV-positive, and had no GVHD. Some T cells may possibly be graft donor cells.

The rearrangement joins TRBV11-2 to TRBJ1-1; 7 nucleotides line up with TRBD1. After removal of 5 bases from V and 2 bases from J, the junction contained 8 bases not matched to a gene. The V gene's germline CDR1 is SGHAT and CDR2 FQNNGV. The CDR3 sequence is 15 residues long. For the CDR3, the DNA is TGTGCCAGCAGCGCCTTAGGGGGCCGAAACACTGAAGCTTTCTTT. Amino acids: CASSALGGRNTEAFF.

This clone was counted only a few times. Other DNA sequences in this sample translate to the same CDR3. The chain couples TRBV7-6 to TRBJ2-1; D unclear. The CDR3 length is 12 residues. Trimming took off 5 bases at V and 6 bases at J, with 8 bases between the two ends. From germline, CDR1 is SGHVS and CDR2 FNYEAQ. CDR3 coding DNA: TGTGCCAGCAGCCCCCCGGGCAATGAGCAGTTCTTC. This sequence encodes CASSPPGNEQFF.

This clone was observed a handful of times. The chain is built from TRBV5-1 and TRBJ2-7; TRBD1 aligns across 10 bases. The CDR3 is made up of 14 amino acids. With V trimmed by 4 bases and J by 5 bases, 6 bases remained unmatched. The germline V gene encodes CDR1 SGHRS and CDR2 YFSETQ. The CDR3 is CASSPGQGLDEQYF. CDR3 nucleotide sequence: TGCGCCAGCAGCCCGGGACAGGGGCTGGACGAGCAGTACTTC.

This clone was observed a few times. The chain links TRBV5-1 to TRBJ2-5; TRBD2 matches at 9 bases. Germline CDR1 reads SGHRS; CDR2 reads YFSETQ. The CDR3 has 16 residues. With V trimmed by 0 bases and J by 0 bases, 3 bases remained unmatched. CDR3 DNA: TGCGCCAGCAGCTTGGGGTCTAGCGGGGACCAAGAGACCCAGTACTTC. Its translation is CASSLGSSGDQETQYF.

This clone was detected only a few times. This chain links TRBV27 with TRBJ1-2; 8 bases agree with TRBD1. Germline V gene data show CDR1 as MNHEY and CDR2 as SMNVEV (reference sequence). J was trimmed by 8 bases and V by 6 bases; bases with no gene match: 11. The CDR3 is made up of 14 amino acids. CDR3 bases: TGTGCCAGCAGGCAACCAGGGGGCGCGGGGGGCTACACCTTC. This gives the protein CASRQPGGAGGYTF.

The chain employs TRBV27 and TRBJ2-7, with 11 bases fitting TRBD1. CDR3 length: 19 residues. Germline values: CDR1 MNHEY, CDR2 SMNVEV (reference sequence). V trimming: 5 bases; J trimming: 4 bases; junction bases outside the gene matches: 19. For the CDR3, the DNA is TGTGCCAGCAGTCCCAATTATTTTCCGGCCGGGACAGGGGGGTACGAGCAGTACTTC. Its protein product is CASSPNYFPAGTGGYEQYF.

This chain links TRBV11-2 with TRBJ2-3, with D possibly being TRBD2 (7 bases). The germline V gene has CDR1 SGHAT and CDR2 FQNNGV. This CDR3 comprises 15 residues. V lost 4 bases and J lost 3, with 14 bases in between. The CDR3, as DNA: TGTGCCAGCAGCTGGGGGGGCGGCTATACAGATACGCAGTATTTT. Its protein product is CASSWGGGYTDTQYF. Based on the CDR3 plus reference TRBV11-2 and TRBJ2-3, the full variable domain is EAGVAQSPRYKIIEKRQSVAFWCNPISGHATLYWYQQILGQGPKLLIQFQNNGVVDDSQLPKDRFSAERLKGVDSTLKIQPAKLEDSAVYLCASSWGGGYTDTQYFGPGTRLTVL.

The gene calls are TRBV28 and TRBJ1-2; D not resolved. The CDR3 loop spans 14 amino acids. In germline, CDR1 is MDHEN, CDR2 SYDVKM. Trimming left V 9 bases short and J 2 bases short, with 16 bases between. Here the CDR3 reads CASGTAQQNYGYTF. CDR3 sequence (DNA): TGTGCCAGTGGAACAGCTCAGCAAAACTATGGCTACACCTTC.

This clone was observed a few times. The junction departs from germline at one end; a sequencing error may be responsible. This sequence joins TRBV28 and TRBJ2-3, with TRBD1 matching over 9 bases. The length of the CDR3 is 16 residues. The germline gives CDR1 MDHEN, CDR2 SYDVKM. For the CDR3, the DNA is TGTGCCAGCAGTTTCCTCGGGACAGGGAGGTCAGATGCGCAGTATTTT. As protein: CASSFLGTGRSDAQYF.

This clone was recorded a few times. The chain couples TRBV4-1 to TRBJ1-4, with unresolved D. Trimming pared 5 bases from V and 7 bases from J, leaving 17 bases between. The CDR3 covers 15 residues. From germline, CDR1 is MGHRA and CDR2 YSYEKL. The CDR3 region has the DNA TGCGCCAGCAGCGAAGTAGGAGTTCTAGGTGAAAAACTGTTTTTT. This sequence encodes CASSEVGVLGEKLFF.

This clone was detected only a few times. The chain combines TRBV7-9 with TRBJ2-5, with D unclear. From germline, CDR1 is SEHNR and CDR2 FQNEAQ (reference sequence). The germline V and J ends were trimmed by 2 bases and 1 base, with 11 bases remaining between them. CDR3 length equals 15 residues. This CDR3 is CASSLIIGSQETQYF. The DNA for the CDR3 is TGTGCCAGCAGCTTAATAATTGGCAGCCAAGAGACCCAGTACTTC.

This clone has just a few counts. CDR3 protein: CASGPKGDTEAFF. The CDR3 nucleotides read TGCGCCAGCGGCCCCAAGGGAGACACTGAAGCTTTCTTT. The chain has TRBV5-1 and TRBJ1-1; D remains unclear. V was pared by 7 bases and J by 3 bases, with 13 bases between. This CDR3 is built from 13 residues. Per the germline V gene, CDR1 is SGHRS and CDR2 is YFSETQ.

This rearrangement joins TRBV28 to TRBJ1-5, with D perhaps matching TRBD1 (6 bases). This CDR3 has 18 residues. The germline V gene has CDR1 MDHEN and CDR2 SYDVKM. V dropped 2 bases and J dropped 6 bases, with 23 bases sitting between them. The CDR3 coding sequence is TGTGCCAGCAGTTTAAGAGCTCTGGGGAAGCGGGGGCGTCAGCCCCAGCATTTT. As protein: CASSLRALGKRGRQPQHF. The full variable domain, completed using reference TRBV28 and TRBJ1-5, is DVKVTQSSRYLVKRTGEKVFLECVQDMDHENMFWYRQDPGLGLRLIYFSYDVKMKEKGDIPEGYSVSREKKERFSLILESASTNQTSMYLCASSLRALGKRGRQPQHFGDGTRLSIL.

The rearrangement links TRBV7-9 to TRBJ2-5; D is undetermined. TRBJ2-7 explains the end of the DNA better; the J call may be wrong. This CDR3 contains 13 residues. Looked up from germline, CDR1 is SEHNR and CDR2 is FQNEAQ (reference sequence). CDR3 region: CASSLGGPYEQYF. Written as DNA, the CDR3 is TGTGCCAGCAGCTTAGGCGGTCCCTACGAGCAGTACTTC.

A few counts support this clone. The V gene is TRBV29-1, the J gene TRBJ2-7; the D is unclear. Trimming took off 4 bases at V and 6 bases at J, with 10 bases between the two ends. This CDR3 has 11 residues. Germline CDR1 reads SQVTM; CDR2 reads ANQGSEA. This CDR3 reads CSVVEVLEQYF. CDR3 bases: TGCAGCGTTGTTGAGGTGCTCGAGCAGTACTTC.

The gene calls are TRBV5-1 and TRBJ2-7, with D maybe TRBD1 (6 bases). V lost 3 bases, J lost 3 bases, and 10 bases lay in between. CDR1 is SGHRS and CDR2 is YFSETQ in the germline V gene. CDR3 size: 13 residues. CDR3 sequence (DNA): TGCGCCAGCAGCTATTCAGGGGACTACGAGCAGTACTTC. This gives the protein CASSYSGDYEQYF. The variable domain in full, completed from reference TRBV5-1 and TRBJ2-7, reads KAGVTQTPRYLIKTRGQQVTLSCSPISGHRSVSWYQQTPGQGLQFLFEYFSETQRNKGNFPGRFSGRQFSNSRSEMNVSTLELGDSALYLCASSYSGDYEQYFGPGTRLTVT.

This clone was seen a few times. The V call is TRBV6-6, the J call TRBJ1-3, with D maybe TRBD1 (6 bases). The CDR3 has 13 residues. Germline-derived CDR1 and CDR2 are MNHNY and SVGAGI (reference sequence). With 6 bases removed from V and 5 bases from J, the gap between germline ends came to 11 bases. This CDR3 is CASSTGPRNTIYF. CDR3 nucleotide sequence: TGTGCCAGCAGCACAGGGCCTCGAAACACCATATATTTT.

The sample holds a few counts of this clone. The chain links TRBV11-3 to TRBJ2-5; TRBD2 is a possible D gene (6 bases). Between the trimmed V and J ends, which lost 0 bases and 11 bases, there was a span of 13 bases. Germline values: CDR1 SGHNT, CDR2 YENEEA. The CDR3 runs 13 residues. CDR3 amino acids: CASSLDSRGEQYF. CDR3 bases: TGTGCCAGCAGCTTAGATTCGCGGGGAGAGCAGTACTTC. Combining the CDR3 with reference TRBV11-3 and TRBJ2-5 gives the whole variable domain EAGVVQSPRYKIIEKKQPVAFWCNPISGHNTLYWYLQNLGQGPELLIRYENEEAVDDSQLPKDRFSAERLKGVDSTLKIQPAELGDSAVYLCASSLDSRGEQYFGPGTRLLVL.

This chain links TRBV5-6 with TRBJ2-5, with D unclear. CDR3 size: 11 residues. The V and J ends lost 3 bases and 7 bases respectively, with 7 bases between them. The germline CDR1 and CDR2 sequences are SGHDT and YYEEEE. For the CDR3, the DNA is TGTGCCAGCAGCTCCCCAGGGACCCAGTACTTC. Residues: CASSSPGTQYF.

This clone has more than one count but fewer than ten. This chain connects TRBV4-3 to TRBJ2-3; perhaps TRBD1 as D (5 bases). This CDR3 contains 17 residues. Germline CDR1 and CDR2: LGHNA and YSLEER. The germline V and J ends were trimmed by 0 bases and 1 base, with 14 bases remaining between them. The CDR3 loop reads CASSQDRGPFGTDTQYF. The CDR3 nucleotides read TGCGCCAGCAGCCAAGATAGGGGTCCCTTTGGCACAGATACGCAGTATTTT.